A selection of T cell receptor beta chains follows, all from one sample in a study of shared clonotypes between healthy human individuals. Sequenced by immunoSEQ multiplex PCR; TCRdb stores in-frame clones only, minus some. This table has about 600,000 clones, around 97% appearing once. The sequenced sample was naive CD4+ T cells sorted from blood. Receptors originate from a woman aged 30 to 39 in good health. CDR3s include the opening cysteine and the closing phenylalanine or tryptophan. The D gene is left open where the match is weak. Clone size appears in some rows only: once, few, many, or a class for an expanded clone.

d_gene	len	abundance	v_gene	j_gene	CDR3nt	CDR3aa
.	13	.	TRBV7-2	TRBJ1-4	TGTGCCAGCAGCTTAGTACAGGGTGAAAAACTGTTTTTT	CASSLVQGEKLFF
TRBD1	14	.	TRBV7-6	TRBJ2-1	TGTGCCAGCAGCTACGACAGGGTAGCTAATGAGCAGTTCTTC	CASSYDRVANEQFF
.	18	.	TRBV28	TRBJ1-1	TGTGCCAGCAGTCCCCATCCCTTATTACTCGGGGGGAACACTGAAGCTTTCTTT	CASSPHPLLLGGNTEAFF
.	11	.	TRBV29-1	TRBJ2-5	TGCAGCGTTGGGGGATCTGGGACCCAGTACTTC	CSVGGSGTQYF
TRBD1	15	.	TRBV7-8	TRBJ1-1	TGTGCCAGCAGCTTCGGAGGGACAGGGAGAACTGAAGCTTTCTTT	CASSFGGTGRTEAFF
.	14	.	TRBV7-9	TRBJ1-1	TGTGCCACCCTCATACGGCTCAAGAACACTGAAGCTTTCTTT	CATLIRLKNTEAFF
TRBD2	16	.	TRBV7-3	TRBJ2-7	TGTGCCAGCAGCTTAACGGGCCCTAGCGGCTCTTACGAGCAGTACTTC	CASSLTGPSGSYEQYF
.	11	.	TRBV6-6	TRBJ1-4	TGTGCCAGCAGGGACGGTTCAAAACTGTTTTTT	CASRDGSKLFF
.	13	.	TRBV9	TRBJ2-2	TGTGCCAGCAGAAGTTCAGGAACCGGGGAGCTGTTTTTT	CASRSSGTGELFF
TRBD2	15	.	TRBV4-2	TRBJ2-7	TGTGCCAGCAGCCAAGCCCTAGCGGGAATCGACGAGCAGTACTTC	CASSQALAGIDEQYF
.	17	.	TRBV12-5	TRBJ2-4	TGTGCTAGTGGTCCCGACAAACCGGGACCGGGCAAAAACATTCAGTACTTC	CASGPDKPGPGKNIQYF
.	11	once	TRBV28	TRBJ1-5	TGTGCCAGCAGTCTGATAGGGCCCCAGCATTTT	CASSLIGPQHF
TRBD2	12	.	TRBV7-9	TRBJ2-5	TGTGCCAGCGGACTAGAGCCCGAGACCCAGTACTTC	CASGLEPETQYF
TRBD1	13	.	TRBV2	TRBJ2-7	TGTGCCAGCAGGCCGGGACAGTCCTACGAGCAGTACTTC	CASRPGQSYEQYF
.	15	.	TRBV11-3	TRBJ1-1	TGTGCCAGCAGCTTAGGGGGCGCCGGCGGCACTGAAGCTTTCTTT	CASSLGGAGGTEAFF
.	14	.	TRBV4-3	TRBJ2-7	TGCGCCAGCAGCCCGTCCCCGAGGGACTACGAGCAGTACTTC	CASSPSPRDYEQYF
.	14	.	TRBV7-2	TRBJ2-1	TGTGCCAGCAGCTTTTTGCGGGAAATCAATGAGCAGTTCTTC	CASSFLREINEQFF
TRBD1	14	.	TRBV28	TRBJ1-5	TGTGCCAGCAGTTTAAGACAGGGGGGTCAGCCCCAGCATTTT	CASSLRQGGQPQHF
.	14	.	TRBV25-1	TRBJ1-1	TGTGCCAGCAGTGAGGGTCCCAAAAGCACTGAAGCTTTCTTT	CASSEGPKSTEAFF
TRBD1	14	.	TRBV19	TRBJ2-7	TGTGCCAGTAGTAGGGGACAGGGTGCCTACGAGCAGTACTTC	CASSRGQGAYEQYF
.	11	.	TRBV29-1	TRBJ1-1	TGCAGCGCCAGCGAGGGTACTGAAGCTTTCTTT	CSASEGTEAFF
.	13	.	TRBV18	TRBJ2-7	TGTGCCAGCTCACACGCAGGGGCTTACGAGCAGTACTTC	CASSHAGAYEQYF
.	17	.	TRBV9	TRBJ2-6	TGTGCCAGCAGCGTAGGTATATTTAGCTCTGGGGCCAACGTCCTGACTTTC	CASSVGIFSSGANVLTF
.	12	.	TRBV5-5	TRBJ2-3	TGTGCCAGCAGCTTGCCCCCTGATACGCAGTATTTT	CASSLPPDTQYF
TRBD2	13	.	TRBV5-1	TRBJ2-7	TGCGCCAGCAGCTGGGGGAGGGACTACGAGCAGTACTTC	CASSWGRDYEQYF
.	13	.	TRBV28	TRBJ2-5	TGTGCCAGCACCCCGGGGCATGAAGAGACCCAGTACTTC	CASTPGHEETQYF
TRBD1	15	.	TRBV5-6	TRBJ1-1	TGTGCCAGTAATAGGACAGGGGGCGTGAACACTGAAGCTTTCTTT	CASNRTGGVNTEAFF
.	14	.	TRBV27	TRBJ1-6	TGTGCCAGCAGTCGCCCGGGTCTGGAAACACCCCTCCACTTT	CASSRPGLETPLHF
.	15	.	TRBV11-3	TRBJ2-1	TGTGCCAGCAGCTTAGGGGGGTCCCTGGCTAATGAGCAGTTCTTC	CASSLGGSLANEQFF
.	14	.	TRBV6-5	TRBJ2-7	TGTGCCACCCGAATTGGCCGGGGCGCCTACGAGCAGTACTTC	CATRIGRGAYEQYF
.	14	.	TRBV28	TRBJ1-5	TGTGCCAGCTCTGGGACCTGGGGTAATCAGCCCCAGCATTTT	CASSGTWGNQPQHF
.	13	.	TRBV2	TRBJ2-1	TGTGCCAGCGCTCCCCAGGCCTTCAAGGAGCAGTTCTTC	CASAPQAFKEQFF
TRBD2	16	.	TRBV27	TRBJ2-3	TGTGCCAGCAGTCACGGACTAGCGGGAGACGCAGATACGCAGTATTTT	CASSHGLAGDADTQYF
TRBD1	14	.	TRBV5-4	TRBJ1-6	TGTGCCAGCAGCTTGAGTCGACAGGGGGCCCCCCTCCACTTT	CASSLSRQGAPLHF
.	15	once	TRBV2	TRBJ1-1	TGTGCCAGCAGGCCGACCGGGACACAGAACACTGAAGCTTTCTTT	CASRPTGTQNTEAFF
TRBD2	16	.	TRBV7-2	TRBJ2-3	TGTGCCAGCAGCCGACACGGACTAGCAGGCACAGATACGCAGTATTTT	CASSRHGLAGTDTQYF
.	14	.	TRBV19	TRBJ1-6	TGTGCCAGTAGCGAAGCAGGCAGGAATTCACCCCTCCACTTT	CASSEAGRNSPLHF
.	13	few	TRBV6-5	TRBJ1-2	TGTGCCAGCAGTTACGGGACACAGTATGGCTACACCTTC	CASSYGTQYGYTF
.	13	.	TRBV5-1	TRBJ1-1	TGCGCCAGCAGGGGAGGGGTGAACACTGAAGCTTTCTTT	CASRGGVNTEAFF
TRBD1	13	.	TRBV29-1	TRBJ1-1	TGCAGCGTTGCCGAACAGGGGGGAACTGAAGCTTTCTTT	CSVAEQGGTEAFF
TRBD2	18	.	TRBV4-1	TRBJ2-1	TGCGCCAGCAGCCGATACACACTAGCGGGATACTCCTACAATGAGCAGTTCTTC	CASSRYTLAGYSYNEQFF
.	12	.	TRBV29-1	TRBJ2-1	TGCAGCGTTGGACTAGATCTCAATGAGCAGTTCTTC	CSVGLDLNEQFF
TRBD1	13	.	TRBV30	TRBJ2-7	TGTGCCTGGGGGGTGACAGGGGCCTACGAGCAGTACTTC	CAWGVTGAYEQYF
.	14	.	TRBV6-1	TRBJ2-7	TGTGCCAGCAGACCGACAGGAAACTCCTACGAGCAGTACTTC	CASRPTGNSYEQYF
.	15	.	TRBV6-5	TRBJ2-3	TGTGCCAGCAAAAGGGGGACGGCTAGCACAGATACGCAGTATTTT	CASKRGTASTDTQYF
.	15	once	TRBV6-5	TRBJ2-1	TGTGCCAGCAGTTCGCGCTGGGGAGGAGCCGATGAGCAGTTCTTC	CASSSRWGGADEQFF
.	11	.	TRBV2	TRBJ2-1	TGTGCCAGCAGTTCTCGCAATGAGCAGTTCTTC	CASSSRNEQFF
TRBD2	19	.	TRBV4-1	TRBJ2-4	TGCGCCAGCAGCCACGGACTAGCGGGAGGGCCGGGGGCCAAAAACATTCAGTACTTC	CASSHGLAGGPGAKNIQYF
TRBD1	13	.	TRBV14	TRBJ1-2	TGTGCCAGCAGCCAAAACCGGGACAGCTACTACACCTTC	CASSQNRDSYYTF
.	17	.	TRBV4-1	TRBJ1-5	TGCGCCAGCAGCCAAGATGCGCCGGGGGGCCGCAATCAGCCCCAGCATTTT	CASSQDAPGGRNQPQHF
.	15	.	TRBV4-1	TRBJ2-1	TGCGCCAGCAGCCAAGTGGTCGCAGGGGCCAATGAGCAGTTCTTC	CASSQVVAGANEQFF
.	16	.	TRBV18	TRBJ1-3	TGTGCCAGCTCACCACTGGAGCAGGGGATGTTTAACACCATATATTTT	CASSPLEQGMFNTIYF